These 10 T cell receptor beta chains share one sample of origin, sequenced in a study of Graves' ophthalmopathy and Graves' hyperthyroidism. The study amplified TCR beta CDR3 regions using RNA transcripts. The first-round RT-PCR employed HTBI primers together with the Qiagen OneStep RT-PCR kit. A multiplex PCR was then performed as the second round. MiXCR was run by TCRdb on the multiplex PCR reads, yielding one entry per CDR3 protein. The profile shows 200,000 to 250,000 distinct CDR3 sequences, roughly 21% of them singletons. Material for sequencing was peripheral blood. Source of these receptors: a woman between 50 and 59 years old with Graves' ophthalmopathy.

This clonotype has more than one count but fewer than ten. The rearrangement joins TRBV30 to TRBJ2-5; D might be TRBD1 (5 bases). The V gene lost 4 bases and the J gene lost 2 bases, with 11 bases spanning the gap. The CDR3 has 13 residues. The germline gives CDR1 GTSNPN, CDR2 SVGIG (reference sequence). The DNA of the CDR3 is TGTGCCTGGACCCGACAGACTCAAGAGACCCAGTACTTC. Translation gives CAWTRQTQETQYF. The variable domain in full, completed from reference TRBV30 and TRBJ2-5, reads SQTIHQWPATLVQPVGSPLSLECTVEGTSNPNLYWYRQAAGRGLQLLFYSVGIGQISSEVPQNLSASRPQDRQFILSSKKLLLSDSGFYLCAWTRQTQETQYFGPGTRLLVL.

The table lists this clonotype with a few counts. The chain couples TRBV5-1 to TRBJ2-5; no definite D call. Germline loops: CDR1 SGHRS, CDR2 YFSETQ. This CDR3 is 16 amino acids long. V dropped 1 base and J dropped 5 bases, with 18 bases sitting between them. The CDR3 sequence is CASSLMAVGDMETQYF. In DNA, the CDR3 is TGCGCCAGCAGCTTGATGGCGGTTGGGGATATGGAGACCCAGTACTTC.

In this sample, this clonotype turned up many times. V and J are TRBV7-9 and TRBJ2-5; D is perhaps TRBD1 (5 bases). V was clipped by 3 bases and J by 9 bases, with 17 bases between them. This CDR3 is built from 14 residues. CDR1 SEHNR and CDR2 FQNEAQ come from the germline V gene (reference sequence). The CDR3 region has the DNA TGTGCCAGCAGCTTTGGGGCAGGGCTAAAGGCCCAGTACTTC. Its translation is CASSFGAGLKAQYF.

The table lists this clonotype with many counts. For the CDR3, the DNA is TGCGCCAGTAAAGGAGGGGGGATCGACACCGGGGAGCTGTTTTTT. Translated: CASKGGGIDTGELFF. This chain uses TRBV5-1 with TRBJ2-2, with D perhaps matching TRBD1 or TRBD2 (6 bases each). The CDR3 spans 15 residues. V was cut by 8 bases and J by 3 bases, with 17 bases left in between. Germline V gene data show CDR1 as SGHRS and CDR2 as YFSETQ.

The chain uses TRBV30 and TRBJ1-2; TRBD1 is a possible D gene (6 bases). Germline-derived CDR1 and CDR2 are GTSNPN and SVGIG (reference sequence). The V end lost 4 bases, the J end lost 8 bases, and 14 bases lay between the germline ends. This CDR3 is 12 amino acids long. The CDR3 reads CAWTQYQGGYTF. The CDR3 DNA reads TGTGCCTGGACTCAATACCAGGGGGGCTACACCTTC. The full variable domain, rest sourced from reference TRBV30 and TRBJ1-2, is SQTIHQWPATLVQPVGSPLSLECTVEGTSNPNLYWYRQAAGRGLQLLFYSVGIGQISSEVPQNLSASRPQDRQFILSSKKLLLSDSGFYLCAWTQYQGGYTFGSGTRLTVV.

This clonotype came up many times. V and J are TRBV28 and TRBJ2-7; 9 bases agree with TRBD1. The V gene end was trimmed by 4 bases and the J gene end by 1 base; junction bases not matched to a gene: 8. CDR3 size: 16 residues. The germline V gene encodes CDR1 MDHEN and CDR2 SYDVKM. For the CDR3, the DNA is TGTGCCAGCAGTTCGGCCGGACAGGGGCGGTCCTACGAGCAGTACTTC. Residues: CASSSAGQGRSYEQYF.

This clonotype was seen just once. The V gene is TRBV12-3 or TRBV12-4, the J gene TRBJ2-5; TRBD1 agrees at 9 bases. The V gene end was trimmed by 2 bases and the J gene end by 4 bases; junction bases not matched to a gene: 5. CDR3 length: 15 amino acids. CDR3 nucleotide sequence: TGTGCCAGCAGTTTAAGGGACAGGGAGAGAGAGACCCAGTACTTC. It translates to CASSLRDRERETQYF.

Many counts were recorded for this clonotype. This chain joins TRBV18 and TRBJ1-1; the D is unclear. The CDR3 is 14 amino acids. Looked up from germline, CDR1 is KGHSH and CDR2 is LQKENI. Trimming pared 0 bases from V and 6 bases from J, leaving 11 bases between. In DNA form, the CDR3 reads TGTGCCAGCTCACCACCTTCTGGAAGGGCTGAAGCTTTCTTT. Translation gives CASSPPSGRAEAFF. Full variable domain (outside the CDR3, taken from reference TRBV18 and TRBJ1-1): NAGVMQNPRHLVRRRGQEARLRCSPMKGHSHVYWYRQLPEEGLKFMVYLQKENIIDESGMPKERFSAEFPKEGPSILRIQQVVRGDSAAYFCASSPPSGRAEAFFGQGTRLTVV.

This clonotype was recorded at least ten times. The chain uses TRBV2 and TRBJ2-7; 8 bases line up with TRBD1. With V trimmed by 1 base and J by 5 bases, 4 bases remained unmatched. CDR3 length equals 14 residues. Germline CDR1 and CDR2: SNHLY and FYNNEI. CDR3 region: CASSEGTGFDEQYF. The CDR3 DNA reads TGTGCCAGCAGTGAAGGGACAGGGTTCGACGAGCAGTACTTC.

In its sample, this clonotype was seen a few times. The chain recombines TRBV7-8 with TRBJ2-2, with a possible D match to TRBD1 (6 bases). The V and J ends lost 1 base and 6 bases respectively, with 9 bases between them. CDR1 and CDR2 from the germline V gene are SGHVS and FQNEAQ. The CDR3 totals 14 residues. The CDR3 is CASSLGGRAGELFF. CDR3 DNA sequence: TGTGCCAGCAGCTTAGGGGGGCGCGCCGGGGAGCTGTTTTTT.